This TCR beta chain was retrieved from a study of immune heterogeneity within non-small cell lung tumors (dated by TCRdb to the late 2010s). Notes on the research overall: By histology, a handful of squamous cell carcinomas, nine to ten non-squamous carcinomas and 1 tumor not otherwise specified were included. To examine intratumoral immune heterogeneity, the study used whole-exome sequencing, RNA-seq and TCR beta repertoire sequencing on multiple spatially distinct regions of each NSCLC tumor. Transcriptome data were available for just about 40 loci from 12 patients, whereas TCR repertoire analysis spanned some 59 tumor loci from approximately 15 patients. For mutant peptides 8 to 11 amino acids long, netMHCpan-3.0 predicted neoantigen binding to the HLA alleles of each patient. The full study reports these points: Identical dominant CDR3B clonotypes recurred across loci within a patient, yet different tumor locations also harbored unique high-frequency clones. A moderate positive correlation (R about 0.35), which was statistically significant, linked local T-cell repertoire clonality to local tumor mutational burden. Individual patients mostly had different high-frequency TCR beta clonotypes.

The TCR beta CDR3 region was amplified with a multiplex PCR system whose first round of approximately 10 cycles used 32 V-gene forward primers and 13 J-gene reverse primers. The first PCR round used a QIAGEN Multiplex PCR Kit, and the primer sequences were filed in Chinese patent CN105087789A. In a second PCR round, Illumina universal primers were added with the Phusion High-Fidelity PCR Kit. Sequencing of the TCR libraries was done on the Illumina HiSeq X Ten platform in paired-end mode with a 151 bp read length. The study's own analysis went as follows. Cutadapt was used to discard reads without multiplex PCR primers, PEAR merged the read pairs, and MiXCR with default settings called the CDR3 regions. Repertoire diversity was assessed by Shannon entropy, and clonality was calculated as one minus the Shannon entropy divided by the ln of the count of productive unique sequences. A clonotype counted as a dominant or high-frequency T-cell clone when its frequency was 0.5% or higher. TCRdb's own reprocessing of the public reads used fastp at Q25 and MiXCR and kept productive beta chains. A single entry per CDR3 protein holds the most common genes and DNA from its merged rows. The V and J calls reflect TCRdb's pipeline rather than the authors' work. The sample contains some 15,000 distinct CDR3 sequences, approximately 30% of them found a single time. 12% to 15% of the sample is taken by the ten largest.

By how much of the sample it makes up, this clonotype is medium-sized (0.01 to 0.1%). The clone's antigen remains unknown. The record has no base qualities; no much larger clone is one base away. Genomic DNA extracted from bulk tumor tissue served as TCR template, with roughly 600 ng gDNA amplified per sample. During surgery, multiple biopsies were taken from each primary tumor, with sampling sites spaced as far apart as possible within the tumor mass. Patients in the study cohort, which was described as untreated, were newly diagnosed NSCLC cases going through curative surgery. The samples came from around 14 patients with newly diagnosed non-small cell lung cancer who were having surgery intended to be curative. The resected tumor masses were reviewed by two independent pathologists. Only high-quality DNA and RNA samples were carried forward to sequencing. Trimmed from V: 7 bases; trimmed from J: 4 bases; junction bases lacking a gene match: 14. From the cysteine up to the phenylalanine, the CDR3 has a length of 17 residues. The read is trimmed to its CDR3 DNA, 51 bases read in frame from base 1. CDR1 MDHEN and CDR2 SYDVKM are derived from the germline V gene.

Sequences were obtained from lung tumor tissue. Rearrangement joined TRBV28 to TRBJ1-5; the junction holds 9 bases that match TRBD1. This receptor was obtained from a woman aged 45-59 years with non-small cell lung cancer. The CDR3 sequence is CASTPGQGNQKNQPQHF. The DNA is TGTGCCAGCACCCCGGGACAGGGTAACCAAAAGAATCAGCCCCAGCATTTT.